This T cell receptor beta chain stems from a study of beta chain features in type 1 diabetes. On the study more broadly: Sorted cells examined across all samples numbered 85 million to 130 million.

The isolated RNA, all of it, was reverse transcribed, so expressed TCRB transcripts were what got sequenced. Assay: immunoSEQ multiplex PCR; the TCRdb copy retains only in-frame clones and omits some. The sample includes over 650,000 clones, 11% to 15% seen only once; the top ten take roughly 0.04%. Whole-study results and caveats: All four CD4+ subsets of Type 1 diabetes patients contained TCRB CDR3s that were moderately but significantly shorter.

The sample holds a few counts of this clone. Its antigen is still unknown. The germline V and J ends were trimmed by 4 bases and 10 bases, with 19 bases remaining between them. The CDR3 has 14 amino acids. Looked up from germline, CDR1 is SGHTA and CDR2 is FQGNSA. This TCR came from a man aged 18 to 30 with type 1 diabetes. Sequencing was performed on naive CD4+ T cells from blood. V and J are TRBV7-2 and TRBJ1-1; D is possibly TRBD1 (5 bases). CDR3 loop: CASSSRDLSPGAFF. In DNA form, the CDR3 reads TGTGCCAGCAGCTCCCGGGACCTCAGCCCAGGAGCTTTCTTT.